This entry describes one T cell receptor (beta chain). Its antigen has not been determined. Base quality data are lacking; no much larger clone is found one base away. The data derive from a study of OX40 agonist ivuxolimab in advanced cancers. Background on the whole study: The costimulatory receptor OX40 (CD134) was targeted by ivuxolimab, a fully human IgG2 agonistic monoclonal antibody. Peripheral TCRbeta sequencing aimed to test whether ivuxolimab altered TCR sequence diversity and caused clonal T-cell expansion. A male proportion of roughly 85% and a mean age of approximately 61 years, ranging from 23 to 79, were recorded for the dose-escalation cohort. Of the approximately 50 dose-escalation patients, hepatocellular carcinoma was present in 19, melanoma in roughly 15, renal cell carcinoma in 9 and head and neck cancer in 9. Prior anti-PD-1, anti-PD-L1 or anti-CTLA-4 therapy was permitted, and checkpoint inhibitors had been received by about 37% of dose-escalation patients. Intravenous ivuxolimab was administered to patients every 2 weeks at six dose levels: 0.01, 0.1, 0.3, 1.5, 3 and 10 mg/kg. The monotherapy dose-escalation portion (N of about 49 patients) of the phase I ivuxolimab trial is reported in the paper. Partial responses occurred in three dose-escalation patients: two with cutaneous melanoma and one with hepatocellular carcinoma. Broader findings and caveats from the paper: Low levels of normalized T-cell clonal expansion were also seen in some patients who did not respond. In the 0.1-3.0 mg/kg groups, partial responders had among the lowest normalized peripheral clonal expansion, particularly in CD8+ T cells. After ivuxolimab, more expanded clones were found on average in CD8+ T cells than in CD4+ T cells. The antigen specificity of the peripheral T cells that underwent clonal expansion was not determined. At doses of 0.1 to 3.0 mg/kg, clonal expansion of both CD4+ and CD8+ blood T cells was observed from baseline to week 6.

Patients with autoimmune disease history or receiving systemic immunosuppression were excluded from the trial. Peripheral blood for TCR sequencing was drawn from every dose cohort at baseline, at cycle 4 day 1 and at cycle 7 day 1. The samples were drawn from a first-in-human, open-label, multicenter phase I dose-escalation trial of ivuxolimab. Adults with locally advanced or metastatic head and neck squamous cell, hepatocellular, melanoma or renal cell carcinoma were enrolled in the trial. CD4+ and CD8+ T cells were sorted separately from peripheral blood before TCR sequencing. For sequencing of the TCRbeta CDR3 region, genomic DNA was extracted from the sorted cells. TCRbeta CDR3 regions were sequenced using the immunoSEQ Assay. TCRdb mirrors the immuneACCESS table, restricted to in-frame sequences. Some clones are absent from its copies; in checked studies, under half trace to an unresolved V gene, and the reason for the others is unknown. Counted in this sample were fewer than 85,000 clones; roughly 90% of them appeared once. The ten largest account for 0.45% to 0.65% of the sample.

From its cysteine to its phenylalanine, the CDR3 spans 18 amino acids. The only DNA kept is the CDR3, 54 bases in frame from the first base. Trimming takes 2 bases off V and 5 bases off J; junction bases not matched to a gene: 10. Taken from the germline V gene, the CDR1 and CDR2 loops are SGDLS and YYNGEE. The chain is made from TRBV9 and TRBJ2-1, and TRBD2 matches 13 of the central bases. The receptor's source is an adult with an advanced solid tumor such as melanoma, head and neck, liver or kidney cancer. Material: CD4+ or CD8+ T cells sorted from blood, obtained in a trial of the OX40 agonist ivuxolimab. The CDR3: CASSVGLAGESTNNEQFF. In nucleotide form, the sequence is TGTGCCAGCAGCGTTGGACTAGCGGGAGAGTCGACAAACAATGAGCAGTTCTTC.